This TCR beta chain was recorded in a study of T cell responses to AZD1222 COVID-19 vaccine. The study, taken as a whole, reports: Researchers took repertoire samples only after the peak T cell response had come. CD4 TCRs associated with vaccination spanned spike, dominating at 160-218 and 743-854. A rise in Spike-specific TCR breadth and depth followed two AZD1222 doses.

TCRdb keeps only in-frame clones here, not all; method: immunoSEQ multiplex PCR. In the table there are 120,000 to 150,000 clones, around 84% of which are singletons. On this clone: Its target is unknown.

Sequences were derived from peripheral blood, sampled 28 days after the second AZD1222 dose. This receptor was identified in an adult who received the AZD1222 COVID-19 vaccine.

As DNA, the CDR3 is TGTGCCAGCAGTTTTAGGACCGGGGAGCTGTTTTTT. Translation gives CASSFRTGELFF. The chain employs TRBV12-3 or TRBV12-4 and TRBJ2-2; no clear D gene. The CDR3 covers 12 residues. V shed 3 bases and J shed 5 bases, with 4 bases lying between them.